A selection of T cell receptor beta chains follows, all from one sample in a study of human T cells and chemical hapten exposure. TCRdb re-called the RACE reads through MiXCR, storing one row per CDR3 protein. The table has some 180,000 distinct CDR3 sequences, under 30% seen once; the top ten hold 2.5%. Sample: whole blood, taken in connection with sensitization to the hapten diphenylcyclopropenone (DPC). Receptors were obtained from a woman aged 40-49 years with alopecia areata. Some clones in this sample may be carry-over from other donors' samples. Each CDR3 is given with its conserved first and last residue.

v_call,cdr3_aa
TRBV29-1,CSALGAFLSGANVLTF
TRBV6-2/TRBV6-3,CASNDRGYGNTIYF
TRBV24-1,CATSEPGQGTEAFF
TRBV5-1,CASSPPKPQTNTGELFF
TRBV20-1,CSARSPGGYNEQFF
TRBV28,CASSPRGGPRETQYF
TRBV24-1,CATSDPGQSDTQYF
TRBV6-2/TRBV6-3,CASRLAGIDTQYF
TRBV3-1,CASSQDRREVADTQYF
TRBV11-1,CASSLSRQVLGDTQYF
TRBV29-1,CSVEAGGYNEQFF
TRBV5-1,CASSFTGNQPQHF
TRBV6-2/TRBV6-3,CASSQGPYGYTF